These 7 T cell receptor beta chains originate from one sample sequenced in a study of T-cell reconstitution after alpha-beta-depleted transplantation in children. Unique molecular identifiers were incorporated into the prepared TCRbeta library. From the PCR reads, TCRdb called clonotypes with MiXCR, one entry per CDR3 protein. Among approximately 500,000 distinct CDR3 sequences listed, approximately 30% were seen once. This sample comprised PBMCs, obtained before TCRalphabeta/CD19-depleted stem cell transplant. The receptors come from a boy younger than two with Wiskott-Aldrich syndrome, due to receive a stem cell transplant.

This sequence joins TRBV19 and TRBJ2-3, with 7 bases identical to TRBD1. J gave up 2 bases and V 6 bases, and 8 bases lay outside the gene matches. Germline V gene data show CDR1 as LNHDA and CDR2 as SQIVND (reference sequence). The CDR3 spans 15 residues. DNA of the CDR3: TGTGCCAGTAGCAGAACAGGGGATCCCACAGATACGCAGTATTTT. Protein sequence: CASSRTGDPTDTQYF.

The chain joins TRBV7-2 to TRBJ2-7, with no clear D. Germline CDR1 reads SGHTA; CDR2 reads FQGNSA. This CDR3 has 14 residues. Trimming left V 2 bases short and J 3 bases short, with 11 bases between. In nucleotides, the CDR3 is TGTGCCAGCAGCTTAAAAAGCAGGTTCTACGAGCAGTACTTC. Translating it yields CASSLKSRFYEQYF.

The J gene is TRBJ2-7, the V gene TRBV5-1; 8 positions agree with TRBD2. The trim removed 4 bases at V and 4 bases at J, leaving 7 bases unmatched. The CDR3 covers 14 residues. Germline V gives CDR1 SGHRS, CDR2 YFSETQ. Here the CDR3 reads CASSPARLAYEQYF. Written as DNA, the CDR3 is TGCGCCAGCAGCCCCGCCCGACTAGCGTACGAGCAGTACTTC.

The chain uses TRBV7-8 and TRBJ2-7; the match to TRBD1 covers 10 bases. V lost 0 bases, J lost 1 base, and 6 bases stayed unmatched. Germline V CDR1 and CDR2: SGHVS, FQNEAQ. The CDR3 contains 17 residues. The CDR3 coding sequence is TGTGCCAGCAGCTTAGCGAGACGGGGACAGGGGTCCTACGAGCAGTACTTC. This encodes CASSLARRGQGSYEQYF.

This sequence joins TRBV5-4 and TRBJ1-5; maybe TRBD1 (5 bases). The CDR3 is 12 residues long. V was trimmed by 2 bases and J by 7 bases, leaving 7 bases between them. Germline V gene data show CDR1 as SGHNT and CDR2 as YYREEE (reference sequence). CDR3 bases: TGTGCCAGCAGCTTTCAGGGCCAGCCCCAGCATTTT. Its protein is CASSFQGQPQHF.

V usage is TRBV5-1 and J usage is TRBJ2-1; 7 nucleotides align to TRBD2. Germline V CDR1 and CDR2: SGHRS, YFSETQ. After removal of 0 bases from V and 1 base from J, the junction contained 4 bases not matched to a gene. The CDR3 is 16 residues long. The DNA of the CDR3 is TGCGCCAGCAGCTTGGGGTTACTAGCGTCCTACAATGAGCAGTTCTTC. This encodes CASSLGLLASYNEQFF. Combining the CDR3 with reference TRBV5-1 and TRBJ2-1 gives the whole variable domain KAGVTQTPRYLIKTRGQQVTLSCSPISGHRSVSWYQQTPGQGLQFLFEYFSETQRNKGNFPGRFSGRQFSNSRSEMNVSTLELGDSALYLCASSLGLLASYNEQFFGPGTRLTVL.

The chain links TRBV7-9 to TRBJ1-2; D possibly corresponds to TRBD1 (6 bases). The length of the CDR3 is 13 residues. V lost 4 bases and J lost 8, with 14 bases in between. The germline gives CDR1 SEHNR, CDR2 FQNEAQ (reference sequence). The CDR3 loop is CASSSWGGHGYTF. The CDR3 coding sequence is TGTGCCAGCAGCTCTTGGGGGGGGCACGGCTACACCTTC.